Shown below are 15 T cell receptor beta chains from a single sample sequenced in a study of siplizumab effects on memory and regulatory T cells. Generated by immunoSEQ multiplex PCR, the TCRdb table keeps only in-frame clones and is missing some. Of over 65,000 clones in the sample, 90% to 95% were seen once. The sample taken for sequencing was CD8+ T cells sorted from blood. The source of these receptors is a human donor in good health.

Details on this clone: This CDR3 is also generated by other DNA sequences in the sample. This sequence joins TRBV20-1 and TRBJ2-7; D gene ambiguous. This CDR3 spans 11 amino acids. Trimming removed 1 base at V and 3 bases at J, with 4 bases between. Germline values: CDR1 DFQATT, CDR2 SNEGSKA (reference sequence). Written as DNA, the CDR3 is TGCAGTGCTAGAGTAGGCTACGAGCAGTACTTC. Translating it yields CSARVGYEQYF.

V is TRBV9 and J is TRBJ1-3; D might be TRBD1 (6 bases). Looked up from germline, CDR1 is SGDLS and CDR2 is YYNGEE. Trimming took 3 bases from V and 0 from J, leaving 13 bases between them. The CDR3 loop spans 16 amino acids. CDR3: CASSEAPDSSGNTIYF. As DNA, the CDR3 is TGTGCCAGCAGCGAGGCTCCGGACAGCTCTGGAAACACCATATATTTT.

The rearrangement links TRBV9 to TRBJ2-1; D may correspond to TRBD1 or TRBD2 (5 bases each). V was trimmed by 4 bases and J by 0 bases, leaving 11 bases between them. Germline V gives CDR1 SGDLS, CDR2 YYNGEE. CDR3 size: 15 residues. The CDR3 bases are TGTGCCAGCAGCTCCCGGGACCCCTCCTACAATGAGCAGTTCTTC. This encodes CASSSRDPSYNEQFF.

This clone was observed once. The chain is built from TRBV19 and TRBJ1-1; D call uncertain. The V gene lost 8 bases and the J gene lost 3 bases, with 16 bases spanning the gap. This CDR3 contains 14 residues. Germline assignment: CDR1 LNHDA and CDR2 SQIVND (reference sequence). The chain's CDR3 is CASVAVSAHTEAFF. The CDR3 nucleotides read TGTGCCAGTGTCGCAGTCTCCGCGCACACTGAAGCTTTCTTT. The complete variable domain, with remaining parts taken from reference TRBV19 and TRBJ1-1, reads DGGITQSPKYLFRKEGQNVTLSCEQNLNHDAMYWYRQDPGQGLRLIYYSQIVNDFQKGDIAEGYSVSREKKESFPLTVTSAQKNPTAFYLCASVAVSAHTEAFFGQGTRLTVV.

The chain uses TRBV30 and TRBJ2-3, with TRBD2 matching 8 bases. J was trimmed by 0 bases and V by 8 bases; bases with no gene match: 10. Germline assignment: CDR1 GTSNPN and CDR2 SVGIG (reference sequence). The CDR3 totals 15 residues. The CDR3 sequence is CATFSGISSTDTQYF. The CDR3 nucleotides are TGTGCCACCTTTAGCGGGATATCTAGCACAGATACGCAGTATTTT.

The V gene is TRBV5-4, the J gene TRBJ2-3, with a weak D call TRBD2 (5 bases). The V gene lost 4 bases and the J gene lost 0 bases, with 15 bases spanning the gap. Germline CDR1 is SGHNT and CDR2 is YYREEE (reference sequence). The CDR3 consists of 16 residues. Here the CDR3 DNA reads TGTGCCAGCAGCCCCCCCAGCGGAACTAGCACAGATACGCAGTATTTT. Its protein product is CASSPPSGTSTDTQYF.

The chain recombines TRBV7-2 with TRBJ1-1; 7 bases match TRBD1. V lost 1 base, J lost 1 base, and 12 bases stayed unmatched. The CDR3 contains 18 residues. CDR1 is SGHTA and CDR2 is FQGNSA in the germline V gene. CDR3 sequence reads: CASSLGPYDTGANTEAFF. Written as DNA, the CDR3 is TGTGCCAGCAGCTTAGGACCTTATGATACAGGGGCGAACACTGAAGCTTTCTTT. Supplemented by reference TRBV7-2 and TRBJ1-1, the full variable domain reads GAGVSQSPSNKVTEKGKDVELRCDPISGHTALYWYRQSLGQGLEFLIYFQGNSAPDKSGLPSDRFSAERTGGSVSTLTIQRTQQEDSAVYLCASSLGPYDTGANTEAFFGQGTRLTVV.

About this clone: In the same sample, other DNA sequences code for this CDR3. The genes are TRBV10-3 and TRBJ2-1; no clear D. Trimming removed 3 bases from V and 6 bases from J, with 6 bases in between. This CDR3 has 12 amino acids. CDR1 is ENHRY, CDR2 SYGVKD, per germline. Here the CDR3 reads CAISEGSNEQFF. In nucleotides, the CDR3 is TGTGCCATCAGTGAAGGTAGCAATGAGCAGTTCTTC.

V gene TRBV5-4 combines with J gene TRBJ1-1; D unclear. The germline gives CDR1 SGHNT, CDR2 YYREEE (reference sequence). V was cut by 4 bases and J by 0 bases, with 4 bases left in between. This CDR3 region has 12 residues. The CDR3 reads CASSLLNTEAFF. The CDR3 nucleotides are TGTGCCAGCAGCCTTCTGAACACTGAAGCTTTCTTT.

The chain couples TRBV4-1 to TRBJ2-5, with 9 bases lining up with TRBD2. V lost 2 bases to trimming and J lost 1 base; unmatched junction nucleotides: 8. CDR3 length: 17 residues. CDR1 is MGHRA, CDR2 YSYEKL, per germline. This CDR3 reads CASSQSAGGRAQETQYF. CDR3 in DNA: TGCGCCAGCAGCCAATCGGCGGGGGGGCGGGCCCAAGAGACCCAGTACTTC.

V gene TRBV30 combines with J gene TRBJ1-1; 9 bases agree with TRBD1. CDR3 size: 13 residues. CDR1 is GTSNPN and CDR2 is SVGIG in the germline V gene (reference sequence). The trim removed 4 bases at V and 4 bases at J, leaving 4 bases unmatched. For the CDR3, the DNA is TGTGCCTGGACTACGGGACAGGGCACTGAAGCTTTCTTT. Amino acid sequence: CAWTTGQGTEAFF.

The chain joins TRBV4-2 to TRBJ2-3; 7 bases line up with TRBD1. CDR1 is LGHNA, CDR2 YNFKEQ, per germline. This CDR3 contains 16 residues. J was trimmed by 1 base and V by 1 base; bases with no gene match: 5. CDR3 region: CASSQGSGTGTDTQYF. The CDR3 nucleotides read TGTGCCAGCAGCCAAGGTTCTGGGACAGGCACAGATACGCAGTATTTT.

The genes are TRBV27 and TRBJ2-7; D not resolved. CDR1 is MNHEY, CDR2 SMNVEV, per germline (reference sequence). The V gene lost 0 bases and the J gene lost 3 bases, with 6 bases spanning the gap. The CDR3 is 13 amino acids. The CDR3 spells CASSLSVGYEQYF. CDR3 in DNA: TGTGCCAGCAGTTTATCGGTCGGCTACGAGCAGTACTTC.

DNA of the CDR3: TGTGCCAGCAGTTACAAGGACACGCGAGATACGCAGTATTTT. This gives the protein CASSYKDTRDTQYF. The chain carries TRBV6-5 and TRBJ2-3, with D possibly matching TRBD1 (5 bases). CDR1 and CDR2 from the germline V gene are MNHEY and SVGAGI. The CDR3 loop spans 14 amino acids. V lost 2 bases, J lost 5 bases, and 11 bases lay in between.

A remark on this clone: The same CDR3 can be traced to other DNA sequences in this sample. This sequence joins TRBV5-1 and TRBJ2-5; perhaps TRBD1 as D (5 bases). Trimming stripped 4 bases from V and 2 bases from J, with 12 bases between. The germline V gene has CDR1 SGHRS and CDR2 YFSETQ. The CDR3 has 14 amino acids. CDR3 DNA sequence: TGCGCCAGCAGCCCATGGCAGGGACAAGAGACCCAGTACTTC. The encoded protein is CASSPWQGQETQYF.